The next 25 T cell receptor beta chains were all read from a single sample in a study of blood T cell repertoires in COVID-19. Data came from immunoSEQ multiplex PCR; TCRdb stores just in-frame clones and leaves some out. Of hundreds of thousands of clones listed, 85% to 90% are singletons. Sequences were obtained from peripheral blood. The receptors derive from a woman aged 50 to 60 with COVID-19, enrolled during active disease.

The rearrangement joins TRBV28 to TRBJ1-4; the D is unclear. There are 12 residues in the CDR3. The V end was cut by 2 bases, the J end by 12 bases, with 10 bases between. In germline, CDR1 is MDHEN, CDR2 SYDVKM. The chain's CDR3 is CASSLNGMELFF. Written as DNA, the CDR3 is TGTGCCAGCAGTTTAAACGGGATGGAACTGTTTTTT.

The genes are TRBV3-1 (or the pseudogene TRBV3-2) and TRBJ1-2; no clear D. The CDR3 totals 14 residues. Between the trimmed V and J ends, which lost 0 bases and 4 bases, there was a span of 9 bases. Looked up from germline, CDR1 is LGHDT and CDR2 is YNNKEL (reference sequence). DNA of the CDR3: TGTGCCAGCAGCCAAGATCGCCTATCCTATGGCTACACCTTC. Translating gives CASSQDRLSYGYTF.

This rearrangement joins TRBV2 to TRBJ2-6; 7 bases agree with TRBD1. The germline gives CDR1 SNHLY, CDR2 FYNNEI. The V gene end was trimmed by 7 bases and the J gene end by 0 bases; junction bases not matched to a gene: 6. This CDR3 contains 16 residues. The CDR3 sequence is CASTRTGSSGANVLTF. DNA for the CDR3: TGTGCCAGCACCAGGACAGGCAGCTCTGGGGCCAACGTCCTGACTTTC. Drawing the rest from reference TRBV2 and TRBJ2-6, the complete variable domain is EPEVTQTPSHQVTQMGQEVILRCVPISNHLYFYWYRQILGQKVEFLVSFYNNEISEKSEIFDDQFSVERPDGSNFTLKIRSTKLEDSAMYFCASTRTGSSGANVLTFGAGSRLTVL.

The V gene is TRBV7-2, the J gene TRBJ2-3; the match to TRBD2 covers 10 bases. V lost 5 bases to trimming and J lost 4 bases; unmatched junction nucleotides: 12. Germline V CDR1 and CDR2: SGHTA, FQGNSA. The CDR3 runs to 17 residues. The CDR3 bases are TGTGCCAGCAGCCCGACAGGGAGCGGGGGGGCCGCAGATACGCAGTATTTT. Encoded protein: CASSPTGSGGAADTQYF.

The chain uses TRBV29-1 and TRBJ1-5, with TRBD1 matching 11 bases. The length of the CDR3 is 13 residues. CDR1 SQVTM and CDR2 ANQGSEA come from the germline V gene. The ends lost 6 bases at V and 6 bases at J; junction bases unmatched: 4. In nucleotides, the CDR3 is TGCAGCGTCGGGACAGGGGGTGGTCAGCCCCAGCATTTT. This translates into CSVGTGGGQPQHF.

The chain links TRBV9 to TRBJ2-1; 13 bases fit TRBD2. The junction had 4 bases not matched to a gene; V was cut back by 0 bases and J by 4 bases. Germline V lookup: CDR1 SGDLS, CDR2 YYNGEE. This CDR3 is built from 17 residues. CDR3 protein: CASSVAGTSGAYNEQFF. For the CDR3, the DNA is TGTGCCAGCAGCGTAGCCGGGACTAGCGGGGCATACAATGAGCAGTTCTTC.

The chain couples TRBV3-1 (or the pseudogene TRBV3-2) to TRBJ1-6; D is unclear. Germline CDR1 and CDR2: LGHDT and YNNKEL (reference sequence). V was shortened by 1 base and J by 9 bases, with 4 bases between the two germline ends. The CDR3 is 12 amino acids. The CDR3 nucleotides are TGTGCCAGCAGCCAAGTCCGTTCACCCCTCCACTTT. This sequence encodes CASSQVRSPLHF.

This chain connects TRBV27 to TRBJ1-2, with 10 bases identical to TRBD1. This CDR3 region has 18 residues. Trimming removed 0 bases from V and 6 bases from J; junction bases left unmatched: 13. Per germline, CDR1 MNHEY and CDR2 SMNVEV (reference sequence). CDR3 nucleotide sequence: TGTGCCAGCAGTTTATCACCCCGACAGGGGGCCCTCATGGATGGCTACACCTTC. Protein: CASSLSPRQGALMDGYTF.

J is TRBJ1-6 and V is TRBV10-1, with D possibly being TRBD1 (5 bases). This CDR3 has 13 amino acids. Trimming stripped 8 bases from V and 9 bases from J, with 14 bases between. The germline CDR1 and CDR2 sequences are WNHNN and SYGVQD (reference sequence). CDR3 bases: TGCGCCAGCTCCCGGGGGATAAGTTCACCCCTCCACTTT. This translates into CASSRGISSPLHF.

A remark on this clone: This sample includes further DNA sequences coding for the same CDR3. The chain links TRBV2 to TRBJ1-6; 7 bases fit TRBD1. This CDR3 spans 13 amino acids. Germline CDR1 and CDR2: SNHLY and FYNNEI. V shed 5 bases, J shed 11 bases, and the junction held 6 bases outside the gene matches. CDR3 protein: CASSLTGYPPLHF. The CDR3 bases are TGTGCCAGCAGTTTGACAGGGTACCCACCCCTCCACTTT.

The chain couples TRBV30 to TRBJ2-5, with D perhaps matching TRBD2 (7 bases). Germline CDR1 and CDR2: GTSNPN and SVGIG (reference sequence). The CDR3 contains 13 residues. Trimming removed 4 bases from V and 7 bases from J, with 16 bases in between. The CDR3 sequence is CAWTMRGEGTQYF. In DNA, the CDR3 is TGTGCCTGGACCATGAGGGGGGAGGGGACCCAGTACTTC.

The rearrangement uses TRBV5-1 and TRBJ1-1, with 9 positions matching TRBD1. The CDR3 is 14 residues long. The V segment lost 4 bases and the J segment 3 bases; nucleotides outside the gene matches: 4. CDR1 and CDR2 (germline): SGHRS, YFSETQ. As DNA, the CDR3 is TGCGCCAGCAGCCGACAGGGGGTGGACACTGAAGCTTTCTTT. Its protein is CASSRQGVDTEAFF.

The rearrangement links TRBV25-1 to TRBJ1-6; D is uncertain. Germline V gene data show CDR1 as MGHDK and CDR2 as SYGVNS. This CDR3 has 16 residues. Between the trimmed V and J ends, which lost 3 bases and 0 bases, there was a span of 9 bases. CDR3 sequence: CASSESYSSYNSPLHF. DNA for the CDR3: TGTGCCAGCAGTGAGTCATACAGCTCCTATAATTCACCCCTCCACTTT.

Only one count was recorded for this clone. This rearrangement joins TRBV30 to TRBJ1-5, with D perhaps TRBD1 (6 bases). Trimming stripped 1 base from V and 7 bases from J, with 14 bases between. Per the germline V gene, CDR1 is GTSNPN and CDR2 is SVGIG (reference sequence). CDR3 length equals 14 residues. CDR3 region: CAWSGGAAGQPQHF. The CDR3 coding sequence is TGTGCCTGGAGTGGGGGGGCAGCGGGGCAGCCCCAGCATTTT.

The chain employs TRBV28 and TRBJ2-6, with D perhaps matching TRBD2 (6 bases). Trimming removed 3 bases at V and 2 bases at J, with 11 bases between. This CDR3 has 16 amino acids. CDR1 MDHEN and CDR2 SYDVKM come from the germline V gene. Here the CDR3 reads CASSLERRAGANVLTF. CDR3 coding DNA: TGTGCCAGCAGTTTGGAGAGGAGGGCTGGGGCCAACGTCCTGACTTTC.

This chain joins TRBV19 and TRBJ1-1; 9 positions agree with TRBD1. Germline V gene lookup returns CDR1 LNHDA and CDR2 SQIVND (reference sequence). There are 15 residues in the CDR3. Trimming removed 4 bases from V and 6 bases from J; junction bases left unmatched: 9. The CDR3 here is CASSTWDRVVPEAFF. CDR3 nucleotide sequence: TGTGCCAGTAGTACCTGGGACAGGGTAGTGCCTGAAGCTTTCTTT.

This clone has only one observation. The chain recombines TRBV4-1 with TRBJ1-2, with D maybe TRBD1 (5 bases). Germline assignment: CDR1 MGHRA and CDR2 YSYEKL. With 2 bases removed from V and 4 bases from J, the gap between germline ends came to 8 bases. CDR3 size: 13 residues. The chain's CDR3 is CASSQRQFYGYTF. The DNA of the CDR3 is TGCGCCAGCAGCCAAAGACAGTTCTATGGCTACACCTTC.

The DNA of the CDR3 is TGTGCCAGCAGCCCCGGACCGGGACAGGGCTACAATGAGCAGTTCTTC. Encoded protein: CASSPGPGQGYNEQFF. The rearrangement uses TRBV3-1 (or the pseudogene TRBV3-2) and TRBJ2-1; 9 bases align to TRBD1. Germline V CDR1 and CDR2: LGHDT, YNNKEL (reference sequence). The CDR3 is 16 amino acids. With V trimmed by 4 bases and J by 3 bases, 7 bases remained unmatched.

The CDR3 reads CASSIPGVPVSYTQYF. DNA for the CDR3: TGTGCCAGTAGTATCCCGGGAGTCCCCGTTTCGTATACGCAGTATTTT. The chain carries TRBV19 and TRBJ2-3, with a weak D call TRBD2 (6 bases). Trimming cost V 3 bases and J 7 bases, with 20 bases left between them. The CDR3 has 16 amino acids. Germline-derived CDR1 and CDR2 are LNHDA and SQIVND (reference sequence).

This chain uses TRBV29-1 with TRBJ2-1; the match to TRBD2 covers 10 bases. Germline V CDR1 and CDR2: SQVTM, ANQGSEA. There are 13 residues in the CDR3. Trimming removed 6 bases from V and 6 bases from J; junction bases left unmatched: 5. CDR3 protein: CSVLAGATNEQFF. CDR3 bases: TGCAGCGTGCTAGCGGGGGCCACCAATGAGCAGTTCTTC.

The table lists this clone with a count of one. The chain couples TRBV11-2 to TRBJ2-7; TRBD1 aligns across 7 bases. V shed 5 bases and J 4 bases; nucleotides not matched to a gene: 8. CDR3 length: 14 residues. Germline V CDR1 and CDR2: SGHAT, FQNNGV. This CDR3 is CASSPQGFGYEQYF. CDR3 DNA sequence: TGTGCCAGCAGCCCACAGGGGTTTGGGTACGAGCAGTACTTC.

The V gene is TRBV6-6, the J gene TRBJ1-2; 8 nucleotides line up with TRBD1. The V gene end was trimmed by 5 bases and the J gene end by 8 bases; junction bases not matched to a gene: 16. The CDR3 runs to 16 residues. Germline values: CDR1 MNHNY, CDR2 SVGAGI (reference sequence). In DNA, the CDR3 is TGTGCCAGCAGTAAGGACAGGGCCTACTCCTTAGAGGGCTACACCTTC. Translation gives CASSKDRAYSLEGYTF.

This clone occurred a few times. The rearrangement links TRBV11-2 to TRBJ1-6; D is perhaps TRBD1 (6 bases). CDR3 length: 14 amino acids. CDR1 is SGHAT, CDR2 FQNNGV, per germline. V lost 2 bases to trimming and J lost 7 bases, with 9 bases between them. CDR3 protein: CASSLSTGNSPLHF. CDR3 bases: TGTGCCAGCAGCTTATCAACAGGGAATTCACCCCTCCACTTT.

On this clone: The identical CDR3 is also encoded by other nucleotide sequences in the sample. The rearrangement uses TRBV5-1 and TRBJ2-1; D remains unclear. The CDR3 contains 13 residues. V lost 0 bases, J lost 6 bases, and 7 bases lay in between. Per germline, CDR1 SGHRS and CDR2 YFSETQ. The CDR3 region has the DNA TGCGCCAGCAGCTTGGCCTCCAGCAATGAGCAGTTCTTC. It codes for CASSLASSNEQFF.

This clone showed up just once. This chain links TRBV6-5 with TRBJ1-6, with 7 bases lining up with TRBD1. The CDR3 runs 14 residues. V lost 5 bases to trimming and J lost 7 bases; unmatched junction nucleotides: 5. CDR1 and CDR2 from the germline V gene are MNHEY and SVGAGI. CDR3 in amino acids: CASSTGTANSPLHF. The CDR3 DNA follows: TGTGCCAGCAGTACCGGGACAGCAAATTCACCCCTCCACTTT.